The 3 T cell receptor beta chains below come from one sample, sequenced in a study of blood T cells in healthy people across ages. Together with a sample-barcoded 5' primer, a J-beta primer mix was included in a second PCR lasting roughly 6 to 12 cycles. TCRdb redid the calling of the 5' RACE reads with MiXCR, one entry per CDR3 protein. The repertoire includes around 900,000 distinct CDR3 sequences, 25% to 30% of them detected once, and about 18% sits in the top ten. Sequenced: blood. The origin of the receptors is a woman aged 80 or over in good health.

Concerning this clonotype itself: A much larger clone differs by one base, so this may be a read error. The rearrangement uses TRBV30 and TRBJ2-3; D is perhaps TRBD1 (6 bases). Germline CDR1 is GTSNPN and CDR2 is SVGIG (reference sequence). This CDR3 has 16 residues. CDR3 amino acids: CAWITGTLASIDTQYF. The CDR3 DNA sequence: TGTGCCTGGATCACCGGGACACTGGCTAGCATAGATACGCAGTATTTT.

In this sample, this clonotype turned up a few times. With a much larger clone just one base away, this may be a read error. The CDR3 is CSARAPVYGANVRTF. The DNA of the CDR3 is TGCAGTGCTAGAGCTCCGGTATATGGGGCCAACGTCCGGACTTTC. The chain combines TRBV20-1 with TRBJ2-6, with D perhaps TRBD1 (5 bases). The CDR3 consists of 15 residues. Germline V gene data show CDR1 as DFQATT and CDR2 as SNEGSKA (reference sequence).

This clonotype has a count of ten or more. At one end, the junction sequence differs from germline, possibly due to a read error. The CDR3, as DNA: TGTGCCAGCAGCTTATCAGGGGCTAACTATGGCTACACCTTC. The encoded protein is CASSLSGANYGYTF. The gene calls are TRBV5-1 and TRBJ1-2, with D possibly matching TRBD1 (6 bases). The germline V gene encodes CDR1 SGHRS and CDR2 YFSETQ. The CDR3 contains 14 residues.